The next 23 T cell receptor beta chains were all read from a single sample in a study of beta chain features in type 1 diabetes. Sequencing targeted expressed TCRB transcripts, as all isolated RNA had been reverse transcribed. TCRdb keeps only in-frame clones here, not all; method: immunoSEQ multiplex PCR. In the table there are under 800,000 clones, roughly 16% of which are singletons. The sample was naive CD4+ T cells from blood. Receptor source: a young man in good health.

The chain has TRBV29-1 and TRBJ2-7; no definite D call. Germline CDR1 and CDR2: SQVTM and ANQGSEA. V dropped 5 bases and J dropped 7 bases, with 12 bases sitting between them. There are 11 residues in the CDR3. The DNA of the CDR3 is TGCAGCGTTTCTGGCGCTGCTGAGCAGTACTTC. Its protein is CSVSGAAEQYF.

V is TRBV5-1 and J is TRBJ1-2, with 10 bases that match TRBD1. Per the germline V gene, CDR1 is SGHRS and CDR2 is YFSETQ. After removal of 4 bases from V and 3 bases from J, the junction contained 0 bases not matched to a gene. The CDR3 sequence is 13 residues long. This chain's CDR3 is CASSGTGDYGYTF. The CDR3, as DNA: TGCGCCAGCAGCGGGACAGGGGACTATGGCTACACCTTC.

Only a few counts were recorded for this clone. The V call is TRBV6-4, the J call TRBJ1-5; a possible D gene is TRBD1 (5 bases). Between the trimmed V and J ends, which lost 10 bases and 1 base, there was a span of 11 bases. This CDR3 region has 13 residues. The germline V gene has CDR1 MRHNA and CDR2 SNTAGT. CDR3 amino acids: CATATESNQPQHF. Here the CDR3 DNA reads TGTGCCACCGCGACAGAGAGCAATCAGCCCCAGCATTTT.

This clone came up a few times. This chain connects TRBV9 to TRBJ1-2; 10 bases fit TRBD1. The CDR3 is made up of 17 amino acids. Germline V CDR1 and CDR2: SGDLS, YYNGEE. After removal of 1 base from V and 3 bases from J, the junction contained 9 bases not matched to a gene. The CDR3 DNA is TGTGCCAGCAGCGTATGGGACAGGGGAAGTTTTGACTATGGCTACACCTTC. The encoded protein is CASSVWDRGSFDYGYTF. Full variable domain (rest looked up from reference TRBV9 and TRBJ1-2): DSGVTQTPKHLITATGQRVTLRCSPRSGDLSVYWYQQSLDQGLQFLIQYYNGEERAKGNILERFSAQQFPDLHSELNLSSLELGDSALYFCASSVWDRGSFDYGYTFGSGTRLTVV.

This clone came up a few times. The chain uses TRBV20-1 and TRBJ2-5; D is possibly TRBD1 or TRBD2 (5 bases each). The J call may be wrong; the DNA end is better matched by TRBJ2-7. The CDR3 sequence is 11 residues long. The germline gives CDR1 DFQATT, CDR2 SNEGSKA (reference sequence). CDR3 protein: CSARRGNEQYF. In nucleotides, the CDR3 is TGCAGTGCTAGGAGGGGAAACGAGCAGTACTTC.

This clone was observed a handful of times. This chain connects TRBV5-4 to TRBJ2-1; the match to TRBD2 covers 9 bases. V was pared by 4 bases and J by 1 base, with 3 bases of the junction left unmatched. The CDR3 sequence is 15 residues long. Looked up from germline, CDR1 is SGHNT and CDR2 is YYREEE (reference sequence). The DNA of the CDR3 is TGTGCCAGCAGCCTGACTAGCGGATCCTACAATGAGCAGTTCTTC. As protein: CASSLTSGSYNEQFF.

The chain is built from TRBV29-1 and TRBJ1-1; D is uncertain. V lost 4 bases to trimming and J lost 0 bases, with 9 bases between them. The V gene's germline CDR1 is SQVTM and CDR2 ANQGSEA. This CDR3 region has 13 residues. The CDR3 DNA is TGCAGCGTTGGTAAAAGGATGAACACTGAAGCTTTCTTT. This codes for CSVGKRMNTEAFF.

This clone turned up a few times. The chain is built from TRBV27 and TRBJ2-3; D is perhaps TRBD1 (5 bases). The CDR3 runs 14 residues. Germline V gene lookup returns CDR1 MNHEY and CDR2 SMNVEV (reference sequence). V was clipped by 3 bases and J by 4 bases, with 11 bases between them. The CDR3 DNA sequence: TGTGCCAGCAGTTTTCGGCAGGGCTCAGATACGCAGTATTTT. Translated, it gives CASSFRQGSDTQYF.

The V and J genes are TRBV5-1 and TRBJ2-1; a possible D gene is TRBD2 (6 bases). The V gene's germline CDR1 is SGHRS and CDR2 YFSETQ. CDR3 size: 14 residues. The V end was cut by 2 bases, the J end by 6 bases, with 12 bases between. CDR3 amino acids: CASSFRPTSNEQFF. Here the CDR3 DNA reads TGCGCCAGCAGCTTCCGCCCGACTAGCAATGAGCAGTTCTTC.

CDR3 residues: CSVREGNTEAFF. Here the CDR3 DNA reads TGCAGCGTTCGAGAGGGGAACACTGAAGCTTTCTTT. The V call is TRBV29-1, the J call TRBJ1-1, with D uncertain. V was pared by 5 bases and J by 1 base, with 8 bases between. This CDR3 spans 12 amino acids. CDR1 and CDR2 (germline): SQVTM, ANQGSEA.

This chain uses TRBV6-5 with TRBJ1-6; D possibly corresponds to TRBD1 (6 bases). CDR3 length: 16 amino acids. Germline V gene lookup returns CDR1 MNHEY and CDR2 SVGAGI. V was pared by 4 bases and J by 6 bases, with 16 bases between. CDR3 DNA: TGTGCCAGCAGTTTAAAAAACAGGGAAATTAATTCACCCCTCCACTTT. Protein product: CASSLKNREINSPLHF.

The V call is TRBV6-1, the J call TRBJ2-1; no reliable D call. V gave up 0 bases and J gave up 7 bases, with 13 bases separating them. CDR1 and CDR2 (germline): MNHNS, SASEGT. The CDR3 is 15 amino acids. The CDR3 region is CASSEAGYVWNEQFF. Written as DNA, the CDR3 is TGTGCCAGCAGTGAAGCCGGGTATGTGTGGAATGAGCAGTTCTTC.

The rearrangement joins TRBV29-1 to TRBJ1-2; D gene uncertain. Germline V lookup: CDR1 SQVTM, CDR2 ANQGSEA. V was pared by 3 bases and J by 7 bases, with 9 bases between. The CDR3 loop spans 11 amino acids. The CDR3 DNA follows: TGCAGCGTTGACCGGTTTGGTGGCTACACCTTC. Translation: CSVDRFGGYTF.

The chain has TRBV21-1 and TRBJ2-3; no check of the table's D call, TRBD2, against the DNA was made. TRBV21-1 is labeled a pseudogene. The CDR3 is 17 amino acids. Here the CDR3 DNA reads TGTGCCAGCAGCCTCGCGGGACCGGTCGGGGGCACAGATACGCAGTATTTT. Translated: CASSLAGPVGGTDTQYF.

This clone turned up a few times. In nucleotides, the CDR3 is TGTGCCAGCAGTTTGGACAAGACATATGGCTACACCTTC. Translated, it gives CASSLDKTYGYTF. The chain has TRBV7-9 and TRBJ1-2; possible D gene TRBD1, 5 bases. This CDR3 contains 13 residues. Germline values: CDR1 SEHNR, CDR2 FQNEAQ (reference sequence). V was pared by 6 bases and J by 5 bases, with 13 bases between.

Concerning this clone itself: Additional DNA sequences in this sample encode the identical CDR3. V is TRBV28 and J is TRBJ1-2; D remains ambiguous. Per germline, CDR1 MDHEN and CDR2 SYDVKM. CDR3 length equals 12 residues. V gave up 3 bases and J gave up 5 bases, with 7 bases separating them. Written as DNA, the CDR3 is TGTGCCAGCAGTTTGCGATCTTATGGCTACACCTTC. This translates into CASSLRSYGYTF.

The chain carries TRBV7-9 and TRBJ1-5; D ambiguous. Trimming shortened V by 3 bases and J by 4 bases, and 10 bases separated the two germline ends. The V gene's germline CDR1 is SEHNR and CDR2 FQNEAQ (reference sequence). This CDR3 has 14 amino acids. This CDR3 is CASSFFGPNQPQHF. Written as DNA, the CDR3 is TGTGCCAGCAGCTTTTTTGGTCCTAATCAGCCCCAGCATTTT.

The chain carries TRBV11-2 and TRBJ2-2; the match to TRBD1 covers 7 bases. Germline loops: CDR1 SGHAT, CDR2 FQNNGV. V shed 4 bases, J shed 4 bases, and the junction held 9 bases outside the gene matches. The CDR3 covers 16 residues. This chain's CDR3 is CASSSTGQRGTGELFF. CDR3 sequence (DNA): TGTGCCAGCAGCTCTACGGGACAGCGCGGCACCGGGGAGCTGTTTTTT.

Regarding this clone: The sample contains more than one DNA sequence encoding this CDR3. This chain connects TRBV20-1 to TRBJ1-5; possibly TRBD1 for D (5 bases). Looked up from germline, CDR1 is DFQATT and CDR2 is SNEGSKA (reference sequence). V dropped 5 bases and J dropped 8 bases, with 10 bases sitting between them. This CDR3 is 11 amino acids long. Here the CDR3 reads CSAGGGEPQHF. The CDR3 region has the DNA TGCAGTGCTGGCGGGGGGGAGCCCCAGCATTTT.

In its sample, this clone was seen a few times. CDR3 in amino acids: CASGSYGGLAEAFF. CDR3 nucleotides: TGTGCTAGTGGATCCTACGGGGGGCTTGCTGAAGCTTTCTTT. J is TRBJ1-1 and V is TRBV12-5; D may be TRBD1 (6 bases). There are 14 residues in the CDR3. V was trimmed by 6 bases and J by 6 bases, leaving 17 bases between them. CDR1 is LGHNT and CDR2 is FRNRAP in the germline V gene.

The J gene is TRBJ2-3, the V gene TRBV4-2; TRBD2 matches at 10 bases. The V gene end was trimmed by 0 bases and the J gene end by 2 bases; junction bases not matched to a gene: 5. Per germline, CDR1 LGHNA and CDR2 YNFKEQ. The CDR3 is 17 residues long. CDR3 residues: CASSQEVSGRITDTQYF. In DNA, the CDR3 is TGTGCCAGCAGCCAAGAGGTTAGCGGGAGGATCACAGATACGCAGTATTTT.

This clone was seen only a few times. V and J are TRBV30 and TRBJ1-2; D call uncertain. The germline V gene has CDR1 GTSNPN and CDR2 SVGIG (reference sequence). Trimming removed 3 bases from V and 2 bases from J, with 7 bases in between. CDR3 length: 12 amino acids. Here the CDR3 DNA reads TGTGCCTGGAGCACGGGGAACTATGGCTACACCTTC. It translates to CAWSTGNYGYTF.

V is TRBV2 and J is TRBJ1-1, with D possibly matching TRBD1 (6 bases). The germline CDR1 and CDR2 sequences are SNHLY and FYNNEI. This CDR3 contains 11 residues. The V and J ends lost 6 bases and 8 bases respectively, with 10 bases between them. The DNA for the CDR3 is TGTGCCAGCAGCCCACAGGGAGAAGCTTTCTTT. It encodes CASSPQGEAFF.